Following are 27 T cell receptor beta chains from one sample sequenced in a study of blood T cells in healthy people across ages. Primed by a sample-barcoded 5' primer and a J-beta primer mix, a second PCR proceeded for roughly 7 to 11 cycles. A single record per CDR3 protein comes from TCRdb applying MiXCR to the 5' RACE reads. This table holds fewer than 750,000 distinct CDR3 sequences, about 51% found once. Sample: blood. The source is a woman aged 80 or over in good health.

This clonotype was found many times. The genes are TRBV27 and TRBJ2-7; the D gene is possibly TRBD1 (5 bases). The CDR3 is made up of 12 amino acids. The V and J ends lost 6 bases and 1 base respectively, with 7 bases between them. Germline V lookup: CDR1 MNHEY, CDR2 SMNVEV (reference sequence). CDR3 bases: TGTGCCAGCAGGGGGCTTTCCTACGAGCAGTACTTC. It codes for CASRGLSYEQYF.

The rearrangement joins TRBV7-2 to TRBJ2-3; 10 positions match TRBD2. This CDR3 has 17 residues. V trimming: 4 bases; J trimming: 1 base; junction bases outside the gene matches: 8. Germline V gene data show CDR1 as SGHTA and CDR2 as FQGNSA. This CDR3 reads CASSSIGTSAGTDTQYF. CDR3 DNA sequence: TGTGCCAGCAGCTCTATTGGGACTAGCGCTGGCACAGATACGCAGTATTTT.

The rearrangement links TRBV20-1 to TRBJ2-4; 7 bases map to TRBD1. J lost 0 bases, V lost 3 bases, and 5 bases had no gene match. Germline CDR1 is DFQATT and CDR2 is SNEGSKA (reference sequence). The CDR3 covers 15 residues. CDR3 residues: CSASIQGLAKNIQYF. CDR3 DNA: TGCAGTGCTAGTATACAGGGGTTAGCCAAAAACATTCAGTACTTC.

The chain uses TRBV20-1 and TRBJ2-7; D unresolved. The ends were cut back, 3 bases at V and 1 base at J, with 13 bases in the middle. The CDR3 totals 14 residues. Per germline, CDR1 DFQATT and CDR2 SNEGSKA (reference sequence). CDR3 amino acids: CSARVRGLSYEQYF. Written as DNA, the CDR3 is TGCAGTGCTAGGGTCCGCGGCCTGTCCTACGAGCAGTACTTC.

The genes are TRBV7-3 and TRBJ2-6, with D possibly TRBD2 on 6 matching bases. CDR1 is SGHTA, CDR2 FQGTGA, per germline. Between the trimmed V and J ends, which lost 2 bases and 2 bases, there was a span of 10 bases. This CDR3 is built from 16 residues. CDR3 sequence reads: CASSLGLSAGANVLTF. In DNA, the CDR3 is TGTGCCAGCAGCTTAGGACTAAGCGCTGGGGCCAACGTCCTGACTTTC.

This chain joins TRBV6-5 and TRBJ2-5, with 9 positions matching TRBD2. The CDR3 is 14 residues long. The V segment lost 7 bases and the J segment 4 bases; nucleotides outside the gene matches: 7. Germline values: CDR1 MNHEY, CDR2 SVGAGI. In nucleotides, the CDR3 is TGTGCCAGCACTTATTCACTAGCGGGAGAGACCCAGTACTTC. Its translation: CASTYSLAGETQYF.

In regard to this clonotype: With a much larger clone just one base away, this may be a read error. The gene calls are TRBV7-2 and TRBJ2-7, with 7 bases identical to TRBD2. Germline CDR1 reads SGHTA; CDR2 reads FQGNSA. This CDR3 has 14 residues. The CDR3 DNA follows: TGTGCCAGCAGCACTTACCAGAGGGACTACGGGCAGTACTTC. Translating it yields CASSTYQRDYGQYF.

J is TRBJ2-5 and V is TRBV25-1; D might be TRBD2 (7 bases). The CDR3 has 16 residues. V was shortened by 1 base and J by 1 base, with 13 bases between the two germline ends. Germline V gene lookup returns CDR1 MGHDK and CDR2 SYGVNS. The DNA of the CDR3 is TGTGCCAGCAGTGAATTCGGGGGGCTCCCCCAAGAGACCCAGTACTTC. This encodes CASSEFGGLPQETQYF.

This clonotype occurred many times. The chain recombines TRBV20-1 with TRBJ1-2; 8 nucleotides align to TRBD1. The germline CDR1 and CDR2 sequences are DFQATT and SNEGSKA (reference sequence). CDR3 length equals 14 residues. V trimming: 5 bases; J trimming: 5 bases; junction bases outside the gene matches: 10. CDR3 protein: CSAGRPGTGYGYTF. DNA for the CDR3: TGCAGTGCTGGTAGACCCGGGACAGGATATGGCTACACCTTC.

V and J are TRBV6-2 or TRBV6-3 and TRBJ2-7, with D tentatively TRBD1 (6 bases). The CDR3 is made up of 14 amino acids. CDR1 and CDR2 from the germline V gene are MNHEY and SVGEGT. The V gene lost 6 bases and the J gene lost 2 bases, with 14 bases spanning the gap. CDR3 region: CASRYGDKAYEQYF. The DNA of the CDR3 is TGTGCCAGCAGGTATGGGGACAAGGCCTACGAGCAGTACTTC.

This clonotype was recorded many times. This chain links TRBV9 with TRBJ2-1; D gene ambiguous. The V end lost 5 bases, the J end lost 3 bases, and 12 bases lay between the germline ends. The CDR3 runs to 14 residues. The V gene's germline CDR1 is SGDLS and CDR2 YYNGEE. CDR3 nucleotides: TGTGCCAGCAGTTTTCTCGACAACTACAATGAGCAGTTCTTC. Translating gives CASSFLDNYNEQFF. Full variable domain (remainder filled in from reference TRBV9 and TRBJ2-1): DSGVTQTPKHLITATGQRVTLRCSPRSGDLSVYWYQQSLDQGLQFLIQYYNGEERAKGNILERFSAQQFPDLHSELNLSSLELGDSALYFCASSFLDNYNEQFFGPGTRLTVL.

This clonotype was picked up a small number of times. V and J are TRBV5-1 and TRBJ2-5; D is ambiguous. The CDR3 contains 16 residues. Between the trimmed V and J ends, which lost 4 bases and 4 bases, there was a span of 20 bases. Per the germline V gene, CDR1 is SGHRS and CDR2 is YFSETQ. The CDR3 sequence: CASSRTIQTEGETQYF. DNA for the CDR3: TGCGCCAGCAGCCGGACGATCCAAACCGAAGGAGAGACCCAGTACTTC.

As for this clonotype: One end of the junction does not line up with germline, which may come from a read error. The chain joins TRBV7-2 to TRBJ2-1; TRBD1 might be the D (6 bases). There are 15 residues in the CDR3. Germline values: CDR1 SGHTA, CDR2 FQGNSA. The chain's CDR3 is CASNLAFGQYNEQFF. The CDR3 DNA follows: TGTGCCAGCAACTTAGCGTTCGGACAGTACAATGAGCAGTTCTTC.

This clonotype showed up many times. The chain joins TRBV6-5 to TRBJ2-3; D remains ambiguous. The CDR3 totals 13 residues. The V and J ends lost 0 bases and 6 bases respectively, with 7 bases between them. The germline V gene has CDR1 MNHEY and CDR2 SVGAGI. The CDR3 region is CASSYSRADTQYF. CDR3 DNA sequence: TGTGCCAGCAGTTACTCTAGGGCCGATACGCAGTATTTT.

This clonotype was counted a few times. The CDR3 DNA sequence: TGTGCCAGCAGTTTATACAGCGGGACGGCCATGGCAGATACGCAGTATTTT. Protein: CASSLYSGTAMADTQYF. V gene TRBV27 combines with J gene TRBJ2-3, with TRBD2 identical over 7 bases. V was pared by 1 base and J by 4 bases, with 11 bases of the junction left unmatched. This CDR3 is built from 17 residues. Germline V CDR1 and CDR2: MNHEY, SMNVEV (reference sequence).

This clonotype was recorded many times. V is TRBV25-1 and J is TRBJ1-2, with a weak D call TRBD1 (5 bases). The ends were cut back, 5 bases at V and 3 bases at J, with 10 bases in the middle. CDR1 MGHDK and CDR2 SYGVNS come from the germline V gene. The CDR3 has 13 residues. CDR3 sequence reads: CASSQGTHYGYTF. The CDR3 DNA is TGTGCCAGCAGTCAGGGAACCCACTATGGCTACACCTTC.

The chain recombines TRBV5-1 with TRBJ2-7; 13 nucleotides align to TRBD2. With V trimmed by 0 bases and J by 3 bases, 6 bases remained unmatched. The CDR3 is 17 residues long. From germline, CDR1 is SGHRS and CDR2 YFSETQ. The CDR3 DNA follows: TGCGCCAGCAGCTTGGGGACTAGCGGGAGTACAAACTACGAGCAGTACTTC. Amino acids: CASSLGTSGSTNYEQYF. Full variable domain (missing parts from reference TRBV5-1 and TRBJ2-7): KAGVTQTPRYLIKTRGQQVTLSCSPISGHRSVSWYQQTPGQGLQFLFEYFSETQRNKGNFPGRFSGRQFSNSRSEMNVSTLELGDSALYLCASSLGTSGSTNYEQYFGPGTRLTVT.

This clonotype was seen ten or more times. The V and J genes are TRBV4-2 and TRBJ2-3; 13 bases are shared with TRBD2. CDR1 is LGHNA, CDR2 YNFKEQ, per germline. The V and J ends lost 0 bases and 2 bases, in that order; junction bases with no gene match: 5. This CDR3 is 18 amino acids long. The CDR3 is CASSQETSGRGNTDTQYF. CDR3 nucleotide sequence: TGTGCCAGCAGCCAAGAAACTAGCGGGAGGGGAAACACAGATACGCAGTATTTT.

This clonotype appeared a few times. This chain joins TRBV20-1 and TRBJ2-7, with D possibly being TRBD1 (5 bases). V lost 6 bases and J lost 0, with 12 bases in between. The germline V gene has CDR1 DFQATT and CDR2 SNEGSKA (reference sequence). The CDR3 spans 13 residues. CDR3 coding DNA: TGCAGTGCCCTGGACATAAACTCCTACGAGCAGTACTTC. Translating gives CSALDINSYEQYF.

The CDR3 DNA follows: TGTGCCAGCAGCGTACAGCCCTTGCCCTACAATGAGCAGTTCTTC. Translated, it gives CASSVQPLPYNEQFF. The V call is TRBV9, the J call TRBJ2-1; no reliable D call. V shed 1 base and J shed 2 bases, with 10 bases lying between them. The germline gives CDR1 SGDLS, CDR2 YYNGEE. The CDR3 sequence is 15 residues long.

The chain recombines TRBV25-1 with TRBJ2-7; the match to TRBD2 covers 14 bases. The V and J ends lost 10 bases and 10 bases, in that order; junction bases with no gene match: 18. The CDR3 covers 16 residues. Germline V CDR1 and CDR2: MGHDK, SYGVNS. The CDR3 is CANGTSGGILSETQYF. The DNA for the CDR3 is TGTGCCAACGGGACTAGCGGGGGAATCTTAAGTGAAACCCAGTACTTC.

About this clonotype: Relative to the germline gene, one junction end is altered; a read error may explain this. The CDR3 DNA is TGCGCCAGCAGCTTGAGGGCAGGAGATCAGACCCAGCATTTT. This sequence encodes CASSLRAGDQTQHF. V is TRBV5-1 and J is TRBJ1-5; D gene ambiguous. Germline V gives CDR1 SGHRS, CDR2 YFSETQ. The length of the CDR3 is 14 residues.

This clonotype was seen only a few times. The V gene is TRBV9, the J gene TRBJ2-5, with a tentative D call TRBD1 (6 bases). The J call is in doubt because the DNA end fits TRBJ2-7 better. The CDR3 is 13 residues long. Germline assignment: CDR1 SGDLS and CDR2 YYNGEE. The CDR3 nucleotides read TGTGCCAGCAGCGGATCAGGGGTCGACGAGCAGTACTTC. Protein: CASSGSGVDEQYF.

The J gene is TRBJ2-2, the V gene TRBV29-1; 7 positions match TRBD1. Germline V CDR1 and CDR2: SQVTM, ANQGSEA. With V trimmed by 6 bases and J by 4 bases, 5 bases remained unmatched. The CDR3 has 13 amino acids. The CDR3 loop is CSVAGDSTGELFF. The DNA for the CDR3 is TGCAGCGTCGCCGGGGACAGCACCGGGGAGCTGTTTTTT.

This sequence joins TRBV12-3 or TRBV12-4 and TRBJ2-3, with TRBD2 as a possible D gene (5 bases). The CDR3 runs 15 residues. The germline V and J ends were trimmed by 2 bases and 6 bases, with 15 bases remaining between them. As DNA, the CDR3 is TGTGCCAGCAGTTTAAACAGAGTGGGAGATGATACGCAGTATTTT. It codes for CASSLNRVGDDTQYF.

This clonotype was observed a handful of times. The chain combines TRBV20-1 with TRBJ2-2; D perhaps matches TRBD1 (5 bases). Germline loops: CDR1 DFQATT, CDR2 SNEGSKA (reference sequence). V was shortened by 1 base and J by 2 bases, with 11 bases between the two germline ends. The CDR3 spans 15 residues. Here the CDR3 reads CSARVYDRNTGELFF. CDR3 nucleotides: TGCAGTGCTAGAGTATACGACAGAAACACCGGGGAGCTGTTTTTT.

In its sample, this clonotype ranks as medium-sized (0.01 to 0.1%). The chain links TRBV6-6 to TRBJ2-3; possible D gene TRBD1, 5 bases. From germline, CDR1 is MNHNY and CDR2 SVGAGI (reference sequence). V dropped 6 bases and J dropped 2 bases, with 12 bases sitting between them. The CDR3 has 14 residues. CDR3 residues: CASRTRVDTDTQYF. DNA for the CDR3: TGTGCCAGCAGAACCAGGGTGGACACAGATACGCAGTATTTT.